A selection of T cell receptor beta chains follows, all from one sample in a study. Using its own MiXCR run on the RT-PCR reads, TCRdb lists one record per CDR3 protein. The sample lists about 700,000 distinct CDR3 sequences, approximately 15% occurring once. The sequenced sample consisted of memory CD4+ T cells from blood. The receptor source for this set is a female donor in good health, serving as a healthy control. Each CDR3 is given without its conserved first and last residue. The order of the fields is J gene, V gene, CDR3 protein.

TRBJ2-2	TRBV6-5	ASSPDPLNYYTSNTGELF
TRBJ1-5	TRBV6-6	ASSYNGGQPQH
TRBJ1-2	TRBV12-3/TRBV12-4	ASSLYNPDYGYT
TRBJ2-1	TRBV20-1	STLQGGYEQF
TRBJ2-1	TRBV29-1	SAPLVDPYNEQF
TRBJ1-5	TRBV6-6	ASRGDNQPQH
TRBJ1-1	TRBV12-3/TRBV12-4	ASSSMFPATRAF
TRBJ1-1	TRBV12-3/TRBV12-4	ASSLRTAGNTEAF
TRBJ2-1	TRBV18	ASSPPPGLEQF
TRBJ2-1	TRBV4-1	ASSLRGAGGSYNEQF
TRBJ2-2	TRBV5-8	ASSQGLELETGELF
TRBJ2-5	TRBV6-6	ASNSWETQY
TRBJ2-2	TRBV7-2	ASSFSRGTGELF
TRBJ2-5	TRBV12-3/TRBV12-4	ASPGQSYEKTQY
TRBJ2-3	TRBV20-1	SAFGQVSDTQY
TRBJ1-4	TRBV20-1	SARDREVYEKLF